A single sample is the source of the 13 T cell receptor beta chains below, sequenced in a study of regulatory T cells in long-lasting Graves disease. Both iRepertoire HTBI primers and Arm-PCR of CDR3 regions were used to build the TCR beta libraries. From the multiplex PCR reads, TCRdb called clonotypes with MiXCR, one entry per CDR3 protein. This sample has hundreds of thousands of distinct CDR3 sequences, with under 20% found just once. Time point meaning: newly diagnosed GD, antithyroid drugs for less than 3 months. Construction of the TCR library relied on RNA isolated from PBMCs. Here the sequenced sample was peripheral blood mononuclear cells (PBMCs), taken at new diagnosis, from a patient treated with antithyroid drugs. Source of these receptors: a female donor with Graves disease.

This clonotype has a count of ten or more. The chain couples TRBV18 to TRBJ1-1; tentative D call: TRBD1 (5 bases). This CDR3 spans 14 amino acids. The ends were cut back, 5 bases at V and 6 bases at J, with 16 bases in the middle. CDR1 and CDR2 from the germline V gene are KGHSH and LQKENI. The CDR3 is CASSSTLGRAEAFF. The CDR3 DNA is TGTGCCAGCTCATCCACGCTGGGACGCGCTGAAGCTTTCTTT.

This clonotype was recorded many times. This chain joins TRBV28 and TRBJ1-3, with D unresolved. Germline lookup yields CDR1 MDHEN and CDR2 SYDVKM. The V gene lost 8 bases and the J gene lost 4 bases, with 6 bases spanning the gap. The CDR3 totals 11 residues. CDR3 loop: CASGTGNTIYF. The CDR3 DNA reads TGTGCCAGCGGCACAGGAAACACCATATATTTT.

This clonotype was seen only a few times. The chain employs TRBV15 and TRBJ2-1; TRBD2 agrees at 7 bases. This CDR3 comprises 17 residues. With 3 bases clipped from V and 6 bases from J, the junction kept 14 bases outside the gene matches. Germline loops: CDR1 LNHNV, CDR2 YYDKDF (reference sequence). The CDR3 reads CATSRRRGIQASNEQFF. CDR3 coding DNA: TGTGCCACCAGCAGGCGGCGGGGGATCCAGGCCAGCAATGAGCAGTTCTTC.

The rearrangement joins TRBV19 to TRBJ2-6; 10 bases align to TRBD1. CDR1 is LNHDA, CDR2 SQIVND, per germline (reference sequence). This CDR3 is 17 amino acids long. Trimming removed 5 bases from V and 2 bases from J; junction bases left unmatched: 6. The CDR3 loop reads CASSSRTGGTGANVLTF. The CDR3 bases are TGTGCCAGTAGTTCCCGGACAGGGGGAACTGGGGCCAACGTCCTGACTTTC.

This clonotype was recorded many times. The chain links TRBV5-1 to TRBJ1-1, with D unresolved. The CDR3 is made up of 15 amino acids. Trimming left V 0 bases short and J 1 base short, with 10 bases between. Germline V gene data show CDR1 as SGHRS and CDR2 as YFSETQ. CDR3 nucleotides: TGCGCCAGCAGCTTGGGGTCCTTTGAGAACACTGAAGCTTTCTTT. This translates into CASSLGSFENTEAFF.

The sample holds many counts of this clonotype. This rearrangement joins TRBV9 to TRBJ2-7; 9 bases fit TRBD1. Trimming took 4 bases from V and 5 from J; bases not matched to a gene: 10. CDR3 length: 15 residues. The germline gives CDR1 SGDLS, CDR2 YYNGEE. The CDR3 DNA is TGTGCCAGCAGCCCCCGGGACAGGGCGGACCACGAGCAGTACTTC. As protein: CASSPRDRADHEQYF. Combining the CDR3 with reference TRBV9 and TRBJ2-7 gives the whole variable domain DSGVTQTPKHLITATGQRVTLRCSPRSGDLSVYWYQQSLDQGLQFLIQYYNGEERAKGNILERFSAQQFPDLHSELNLSSLELGDSALYFCASSPRDRADHEQYFGPGTRLTVT.

This clonotype was observed at least ten times. J is TRBJ1-4 and V is TRBV2, with TRBD1 identical over 12 bases. The CDR3 spans 16 residues. V gave up 7 bases and J gave up 4 bases; unmatched junction bases: 7. Germline lookup yields CDR1 SNHLY and CDR2 FYNNEI. CDR3 sequence reads: CASNTGQGAFNEKLFF. CDR3 nucleotide sequence: TGTGCCAGCAATACGGGACAGGGGGCCTTTAATGAAAAACTGTTTTTT.

The chain couples TRBV28 to TRBJ2-1; D is possibly TRBD1 or TRBD2 (5 bases each). The CDR3 covers 15 residues. Trimming removed 3 bases at V and 7 bases at J, with 16 bases between. CDR1 is MDHEN and CDR2 is SYDVKM in the germline V gene. The CDR3 DNA reads TGTGCCAGCAGTTTCCGGGACGGATTCTTGAATGAGCAGTTCTTC. The encoded protein is CASSFRDGFLNEQFF.

This clonotype showed up many times. J is TRBJ1-1 and V is TRBV2, with 10 bases lining up with TRBD1. CDR3 length: 17 amino acids. Per the germline V gene, CDR1 is SNHLY and CDR2 is FYNNEI. V gave up 4 bases and J gave up 0 bases; unmatched junction bases: 8. The CDR3 DNA is TGTGCCAGCAGTGTAACGACAGGGGGCCTGGTGAACACTGAAGCTTTCTTT. The encoded protein is CASSVTTGGLVNTEAFF. Full variable domain (missing parts from reference TRBV2 and TRBJ1-1): EPEVTQTPSHQVTQMGQEVILRCVPISNHLYFYWYRQILGQKVEFLVSFYNNEISEKSEIFDDQFSVERPDGSNFTLKIRSTKLEDSAMYFCASSVTTGGLVNTEAFFGQGTRLTVV.

This clonotype was picked up many times. V is TRBV6-5 and J is TRBJ1-6, with 8 bases lining up with TRBD1. The CDR3 consists of 15 residues. Germline V gene sequence: CDR1 MNHEY, CDR2 SVGAGI. The V gene end was trimmed by 0 bases and the J gene end by 7 bases; junction bases not matched to a gene: 2. This chain's CDR3 is CASSYSQGANSPLHF. The CDR3 region has the DNA TGTGCCAGCAGTTACTCGCAGGGGGCGAATTCACCCCTCCACTTT.

The chain joins TRBV15 to TRBJ1-1; tentatively, D is TRBD1 (5 bases). Deletions cut 0 bases from V and 10 bases from J, with 18 bases between. CDR1 and CDR2 from the germline V gene are LNHNV and YYDKDF (reference sequence). The CDR3 has 15 residues. The CDR3: CATSRDGRGGLGAFF. CDR3 DNA: TGTGCCACCAGCAGAGATGGAAGGGGCGGGTTGGGAGCTTTCTTT.

Only a few counts were recorded for this clonotype. V usage is TRBV11-2 and J usage is TRBJ2-3, with TRBD2 matching over 8 bases. With 0 bases clipped from V and 2 bases from J, the junction kept 4 bases outside the gene matches. CDR1 SGHAT and CDR2 FQNNGV come from the germline V gene. This CDR3 has 16 residues. CDR3 DNA: TGTGCCAGCAGCTTAGACCCAGCGGGAGCCACAGATACGCAGTATTTT. Its protein is CASSLDPAGATDTQYF.

This chain links TRBV11-2 with TRBJ2-1; the D is unclear. In germline, CDR1 is SGHAT, CDR2 FQNNGV. The CDR3 contains 18 residues. V lost 1 base and J lost 0, with 16 bases in between. Here the CDR3 DNA reads TGTGCCAGCAGCTTAGGTGGCAGCCTCCTTACCTCCTACAATGAGCAGTTCTTC. Translating gives CASSLGGSLLTSYNEQFF.